Listed below are T cell receptor beta chains from one sample, sequenced in a study of blood T cell repertoires in COVID-19. Method: immunoSEQ multiplex PCR; TCRdb's copy keeps in-frame clones and lacks some. The sample has over 75,000 clones, about 87% seen once. Material: peripheral blood. The receptors stem from a human donor with COVID-19, enrolled during active disease. The donor label of this sample is uncertain. Both conserved end residues are part of each CDR3. Each record gives: J gene, CDR3 length, V gene, CDR3 protein.

TRBJ1-2 | 15 | TRBV10-3 | CATWSFGDSNYGYTF
TRBJ1-1 | 13 | TRBV6-4 | CASSEFSATKAFF
TRBJ1-2 | 13 | TRBV5-1 | CASSLEGLGGYTF
TRBJ1-2 | 13 | TRBV6-5 | CASSRGQGNGYTF
TRBJ2-7 | 17 | TRBV7-9 | CASSTLQRGRATYEQYF
TRBJ2-7 | 14 | TRBV6-5 | CASSYGGGAYEQYF
TRBJ1-4 | 16 | TRBV5-1 | CASSLAVGATNEKLFF
TRBJ2-5 | 15 | TRBV5-1 | CASSHYRGTQETQYF
TRBJ1-6 | 14 | TRBV30 | CAWTVQGAGSPLHF
TRBJ2-7 | 13 | TRBV10-2 | CASRRTGSHEQYF
TRBJ2-7 | 18 | TRBV21-1 | CASSKDVSGRGVSYEQYF
TRBJ1-2 | 15 | TRBV5-4 | CASSPGGTDPYGYTF
TRBJ1-1 | 13 | TRBV5-1 | CASSLGRDTEAFF
TRBJ1-1 | 14 | TRBV19 | CASSINREGTEAFF
TRBJ2-5 | 15 | TRBV11-2 | CASSWRTGLQETQYF
TRBJ2-2 | 13 | TRBV5-4 | CASSLVYTGELFF